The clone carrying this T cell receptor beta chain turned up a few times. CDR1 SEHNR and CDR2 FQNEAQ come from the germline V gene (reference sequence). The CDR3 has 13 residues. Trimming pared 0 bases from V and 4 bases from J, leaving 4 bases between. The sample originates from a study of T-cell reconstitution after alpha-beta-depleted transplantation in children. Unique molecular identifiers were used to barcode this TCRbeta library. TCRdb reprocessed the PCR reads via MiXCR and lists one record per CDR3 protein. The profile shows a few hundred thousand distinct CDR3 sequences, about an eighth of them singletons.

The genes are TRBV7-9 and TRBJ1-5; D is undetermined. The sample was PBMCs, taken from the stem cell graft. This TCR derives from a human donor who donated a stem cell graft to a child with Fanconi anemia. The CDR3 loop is CASSLAENQPQHF. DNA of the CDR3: TGTGCCAGCAGCTTAGCTGAGAATCAGCCCCAGCATTTT.